These 15 T cell receptor beta chains were sequenced from one sample in a study of lymphopenia after photon versus proton radiotherapy. Generated by immunoSEQ multiplex PCR, the TCRdb table keeps only in-frame clones and is missing some. The table shows around 55,000 clones, with 84% occurring only once. Sequencing was performed on peripheral blood, taken from a patient treated with proton-based radiotherapy. These receptors came from a man aged 55-75 years with pancreatic cancer.

The rearrangement links TRBV2 to TRBJ2-5, with 12 positions matching TRBD2. Germline V gene lookup returns CDR1 SNHLY and CDR2 FYNNEI. With 2 bases clipped from V and 5 bases from J, the junction kept 9 bases outside the gene matches. This CDR3 is built from 17 residues. CDR3 in DNA: TGTGCCAGCAGTGAACAGACACCGGGACTAGCGGGTGAGACCCAGTACTTC. This codes for CASSEQTPGLAGETQYF.

V and J are TRBV30 and TRBJ2-3; 9 bases align to TRBD2. The CDR3 length is 16 residues. Trimming took 3 bases from V and 5 from J; bases not matched to a gene: 12. Germline CDR1 GTSNPN, CDR2 SVGIG (reference sequence). The CDR3 nucleotides are TGTGCCTGGAGCGCGGGAGGGACTTTCTGGGGAGATACGCAGTATTTT. Amino acids: CAWSAGGTFWGDTQYF.

V and J are TRBV28 and TRBJ2-6; D call uncertain. Germline V gene data show CDR1 as MDHEN and CDR2 as SYDVKM. The V end was cut by 6 bases, the J end by 2 bases, with 20 bases between. CDR3 size: 18 residues. DNA for the CDR3: TGTGCCAGCAGAGGAAGGGCGAGACAAAAACCTGGGGCCAACGTCCTGACTTTC. This encodes CASRGRARQKPGANVLTF. The full variable domain, rest sourced from reference TRBV28 and TRBJ2-6, is DVKVTQSSRYLVKRTGEKVFLECVQDMDHENMFWYRQDPGLGLRLIYFSYDVKMKEKGDIPEGYSVSREKKERFSLILESASTNQTSMYLCASRGRARQKPGANVLTFGAGSRLTVL.

V usage is TRBV5-6 and J usage is TRBJ2-7; D remains ambiguous. Germline values: CDR1 SGHDT, CDR2 YYEEEE. Trimming pared 0 bases from V and 3 bases from J, leaving 13 bases between. The CDR3 consists of 15 residues. CDR3 region: CASSLGPSALYEQYF. The CDR3 DNA is TGTGCCAGCAGCTTGGGGCCCTCGGCGCTCTACGAGCAGTACTTC.

The CDR3 nucleotides are TGCGCCAGCAGCCAAGATCTGGGGCCAGGACCCCAGCATTTT. Translated, it gives CASSQDLGPGPQHF. The genes are TRBV4-3 and TRBJ1-5; D might be TRBD1 (5 bases). Germline assignment: CDR1 LGHNA and CDR2 YSLEER. V lost 0 bases and J lost 10, with 13 bases in between. The length of the CDR3 is 14 residues.

The rearrangement joins TRBV5-1 to TRBJ2-5; D gene unclear. The germline CDR1 and CDR2 sequences are SGHRS and YFSETQ. V lost 3 bases and J 4 bases, leaving 7 bases between the germline ends. The CDR3 covers 12 residues. The CDR3 region has the DNA TGCGCCAGCAGCTCCGGCTTAGAGACCCAGTACTTC. Its protein product is CASSSGLETQYF.

The rearrangement links TRBV7-8 to TRBJ2-5, with D possibly matching TRBD1 (6 bases). Germline assignment: CDR1 SGHVS and CDR2 FQNEAQ. The CDR3 runs to 15 residues. The ends were cut back, 1 base at V and 5 bases at J, with 14 bases in the middle. In DNA, the CDR3 is TGTGCCAGCAGCTTAGTAGGGATTAGGGGGGAGACCCAGTACTTC. Translation: CASSLVGIRGETQYF.

CDR3 in DNA: TGTGCCAGCAGCCCGAACCCTATGGGACTCAGAAACACCGGGGAGCTGTTTTTT. This gives the protein CASSPNPMGLRNTGELFF. The chain combines TRBV7-3 with TRBJ2-2, with D possibly being TRBD2 (6 bases). The CDR3 totals 18 residues. The V end lost 5 bases, the J end lost 2 bases, and 21 bases lay between the germline ends. In germline, CDR1 is SGHTA, CDR2 FQGTGA.

V is TRBV30 and J is TRBJ2-7; tentatively, D is TRBD1 or TRBD2 (6 bases each). The germline V gene encodes CDR1 GTSNPN and CDR2 SVGIG (reference sequence). CDR3 length: 11 amino acids. V was cut by 3 bases and J by 12 bases, with 15 bases left in between. CDR3 nucleotide sequence: TGTGCCTGGAGAGCCGGGGGCGAGGTGTACTTC. Amino acid sequence: CAWRAGGEVYF. The full variable domain, rest sourced from reference TRBV30 and TRBJ2-7, is SQTIHQWPATLVQPVGSPLSLECTVEGTSNPNLYWYRQAAGRGLQLLFYSVGIGQISSEVPQNLSASRPQDRQFILSSKKLLLSDSGFYLCAWRAGGEVYFGPGTRLTVT.

The rearrangement uses TRBV2 and TRBJ1-2, with 7 nucleotides matching TRBD1. The length of the CDR3 is 15 residues. J lost 1 base, V lost 6 bases, and 8 bases had no gene match. Germline CDR1 SNHLY, CDR2 FYNNEI. The chain's CDR3 is CASRVGQRVNYGYTF. The CDR3 DNA reads as TGTGCCAGCAGGGTGGGACAGCGAGTTAACTATGGCTACACCTTC.

This clone was found once. The CDR3 DNA follows: TGTGCCAGCAGTTCCAACTTTGGAAACACCATATATTTT. It translates to CASSSNFGNTIYF. The rearrangement joins TRBV27 to TRBJ1-3, with unresolved D. The CDR3 extends over 13 amino acids. Germline V gene data show CDR1 as MNHEY and CDR2 as SMNVEV (reference sequence). V shed 4 bases and J shed 3 bases, with 7 bases lying between them.

The chain couples TRBV28 to TRBJ2-4; D possibly corresponds to TRBD2 (5 bases). Per the germline V gene, CDR1 is MDHEN and CDR2 is SYDVKM. Between the trimmed V and J ends, which lost 6 bases and 0 bases, there was a span of 15 bases. This CDR3 is 16 amino acids long. The CDR3 loop reads CASSTAGLPAKNIQYF. CDR3 nucleotides: TGTGCCAGCAGCACCGCAGGACTGCCAGCCAAAAACATTCAGTACTTC.

The chain recombines TRBV6-6 with TRBJ1-1; D is possibly TRBD1 (5 bases). CDR3 length: 10 residues. V lost 11 bases to trimming and J lost 9 bases, with 13 bases between them. Per germline, CDR1 MNHNY and CDR2 SVGAGI (reference sequence). CDR3 amino acids: CASQAGKAFF. CDR3 nucleotides: TGTGCCTCACAGGCCGGGAAAGCTTTCTTT.

V gene TRBV7-2 combines with J gene TRBJ1-3; TRBD1 agrees at 7 bases. CDR1 SGHTA and CDR2 FQGNSA come from the germline V gene. The junction had 10 bases not matched to a gene; V was cut back by 5 bases and J by 0 bases. The CDR3 runs 17 residues. The CDR3 is CASSPAGGTSSGNTIYF. The CDR3 DNA is TGTGCCAGCAGCCCGGCAGGGGGGACTTCCTCTGGAAACACCATATATTTT.

The V and J genes are TRBV6-5 and TRBJ1-4, with a weak D call TRBD1 (5 bases). The germline V gene encodes CDR1 MNHEY and CDR2 SVGAGI. V was cut by 4 bases and J by 4 bases, with 13 bases left in between. CDR3 size: 15 residues. CDR3 loop: CASSLIMGRNEKLFF. Written as DNA, the CDR3 is TGTGCCAGCAGTTTGATAATGGGGCGTAATGAAAAACTGTTTTTT.